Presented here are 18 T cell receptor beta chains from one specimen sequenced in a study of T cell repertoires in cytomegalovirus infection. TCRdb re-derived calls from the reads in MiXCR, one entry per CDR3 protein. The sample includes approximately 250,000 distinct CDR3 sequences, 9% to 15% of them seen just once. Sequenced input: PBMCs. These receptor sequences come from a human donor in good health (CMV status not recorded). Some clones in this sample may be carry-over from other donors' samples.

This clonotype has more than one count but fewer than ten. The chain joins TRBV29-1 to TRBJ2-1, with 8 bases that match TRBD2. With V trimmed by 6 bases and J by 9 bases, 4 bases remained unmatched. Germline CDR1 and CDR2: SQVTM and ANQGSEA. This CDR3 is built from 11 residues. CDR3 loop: CSVWTSFEQFF. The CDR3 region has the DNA TGCAGCGTGTGGACTAGCTTTGAGCAGTTCTTC.

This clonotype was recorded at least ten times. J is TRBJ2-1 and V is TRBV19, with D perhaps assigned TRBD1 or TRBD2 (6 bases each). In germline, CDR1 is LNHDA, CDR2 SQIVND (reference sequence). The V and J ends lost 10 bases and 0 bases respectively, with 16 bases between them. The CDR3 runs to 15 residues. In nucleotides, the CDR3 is TGTGCCACCAATGAAGGGGGGAGCTCCTACAATGAGCAGTTCTTC. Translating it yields CATNEGGSSYNEQFF.

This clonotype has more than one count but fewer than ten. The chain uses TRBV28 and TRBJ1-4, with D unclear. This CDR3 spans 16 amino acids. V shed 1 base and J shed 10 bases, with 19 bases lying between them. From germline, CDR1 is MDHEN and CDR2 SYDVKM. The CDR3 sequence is CASSLFAFSKFGKLFF. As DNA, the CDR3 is TGTGCCAGCAGTTTATTTGCATTTTCCAAATTCGGAAAACTGTTTTTT. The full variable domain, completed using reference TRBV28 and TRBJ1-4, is DVKVTQSSRYLVKRTGEKVFLECVQDMDHENMFWYRQDPGLGLRLIYFSYDVKMKEKGDIPEGYSVSREKKERFSLILESASTNQTSMYLCASSLFAFSKFGKLFFGSGTQLSVL.

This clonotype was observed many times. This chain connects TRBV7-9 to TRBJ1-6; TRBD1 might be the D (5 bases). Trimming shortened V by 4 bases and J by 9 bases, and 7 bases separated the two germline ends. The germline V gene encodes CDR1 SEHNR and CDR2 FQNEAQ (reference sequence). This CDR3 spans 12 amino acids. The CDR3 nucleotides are TGTGCCAGCAGCTCGGGACCTTCACCCCTCCACTTT. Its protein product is CASSSGPSPLHF.

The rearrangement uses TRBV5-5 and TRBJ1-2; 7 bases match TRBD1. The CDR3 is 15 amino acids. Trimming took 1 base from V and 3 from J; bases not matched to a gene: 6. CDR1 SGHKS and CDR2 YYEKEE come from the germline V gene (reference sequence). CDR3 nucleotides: TGTGCCAGCAGCTTGAGGCGGCAGGGGGACTATGGCTACACCTTC. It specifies CASSLRRQGDYGYTF.

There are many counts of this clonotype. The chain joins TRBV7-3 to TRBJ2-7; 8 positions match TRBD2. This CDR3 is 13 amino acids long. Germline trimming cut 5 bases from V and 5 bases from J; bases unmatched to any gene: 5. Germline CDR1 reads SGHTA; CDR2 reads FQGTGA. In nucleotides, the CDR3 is TGTGCCAGCAGCCCCGCGGGAGGCGACGAGCAGTACTTC. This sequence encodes CASSPAGGDEQYF.

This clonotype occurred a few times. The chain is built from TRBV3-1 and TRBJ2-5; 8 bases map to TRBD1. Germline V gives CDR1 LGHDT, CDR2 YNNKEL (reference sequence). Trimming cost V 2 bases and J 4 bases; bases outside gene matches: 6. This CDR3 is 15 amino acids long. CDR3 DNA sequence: TGTGCCAGCAGCCAATACGGTACAGGGGGAGAGACCCAGTACTTC. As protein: CASSQYGTGGETQYF.

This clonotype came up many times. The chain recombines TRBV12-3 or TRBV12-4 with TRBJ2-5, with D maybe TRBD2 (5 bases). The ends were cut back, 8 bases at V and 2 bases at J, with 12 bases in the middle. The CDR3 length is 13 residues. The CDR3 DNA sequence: TGTGCCAGCGGAGGAGGAGTACAAGAGACCCAGTACTTC. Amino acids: CASGGGVQETQYF.

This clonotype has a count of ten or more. The DNA for the CDR3 is TGCGCCAGCAGCCAAATGCGACAGGGGGCATCCGGCTACACCTTC. Protein: CASSQMRQGASGYTF. The chain combines TRBV4-3 with TRBJ1-2; 10 positions match TRBD1. Germline V gene lookup returns CDR1 LGHNA and CDR2 YSLEER. The CDR3 runs 15 residues. The V and J ends lost 2 bases and 8 bases, in that order; junction bases with no gene match: 8.

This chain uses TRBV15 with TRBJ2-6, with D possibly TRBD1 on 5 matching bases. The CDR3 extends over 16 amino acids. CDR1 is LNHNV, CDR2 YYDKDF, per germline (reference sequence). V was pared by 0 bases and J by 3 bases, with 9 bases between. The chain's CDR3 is CATSRDGADGANVLTF. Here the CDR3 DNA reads TGTGCCACCAGCAGAGATGGGGCGGATGGGGCCAACGTCCTGACTTTC.

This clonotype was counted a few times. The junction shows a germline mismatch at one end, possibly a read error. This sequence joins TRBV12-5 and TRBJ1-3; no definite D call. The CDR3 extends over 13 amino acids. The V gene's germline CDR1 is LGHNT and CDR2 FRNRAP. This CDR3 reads CASGLVGPTGVDF. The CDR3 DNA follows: TGTGCTAGTGGTTTGGTCGGCCCGACTGGTGTGGATTTT. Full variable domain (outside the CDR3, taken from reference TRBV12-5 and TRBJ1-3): DARVTQTPRHKVTEMGQEVTMRCQPILGHNTVFWYRQTMMQGLELLAYFRNRAPLDDSGMPKDRFSAEMPDATLATLKIQPSEPRDSAVYFCASGLVGPTGVDFGEGSWLTVV.

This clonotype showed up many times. The CDR3 region has the DNA TGTGCCAGCAGAACCACAGGGTTCCCATCCTACGAGCAGTACTTC. Translating it yields CASRTTGFPSYEQYF. The chain uses TRBV6-5 and TRBJ2-7; D is perhaps TRBD1 (6 bases). Germline V gives CDR1 MNHEY, CDR2 SVGAGI. This CDR3 is built from 15 residues. Trimming stripped 6 bases from V and 1 base from J, with 16 bases between.

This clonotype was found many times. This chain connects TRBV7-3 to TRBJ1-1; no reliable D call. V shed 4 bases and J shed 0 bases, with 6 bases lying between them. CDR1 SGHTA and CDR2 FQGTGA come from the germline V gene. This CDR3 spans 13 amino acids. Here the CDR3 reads CASSSSLNTEAFF. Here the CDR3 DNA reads TGTGCCAGCAGCTCAAGTTTGAACACTGAAGCTTTCTTT.

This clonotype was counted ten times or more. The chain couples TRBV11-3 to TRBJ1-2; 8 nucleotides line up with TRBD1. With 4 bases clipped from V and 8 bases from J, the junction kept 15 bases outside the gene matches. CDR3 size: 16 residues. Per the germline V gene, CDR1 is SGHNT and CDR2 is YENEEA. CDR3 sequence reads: CASSSDRGPISSGYTF. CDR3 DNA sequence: TGTGCCAGCAGCTCCGACAGGGGCCCAATCTCTAGCGGCTACACCTTC.

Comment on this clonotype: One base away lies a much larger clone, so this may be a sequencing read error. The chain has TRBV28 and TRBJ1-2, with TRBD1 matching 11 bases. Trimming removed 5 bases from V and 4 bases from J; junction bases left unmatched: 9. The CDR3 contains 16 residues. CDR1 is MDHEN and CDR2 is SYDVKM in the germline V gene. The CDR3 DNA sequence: TGTGCCAGCAGTCTGCCCGGGACAGGGGGGAGCTATGGCTACACCTTC. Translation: CASSLPGTGGSYGYTF.

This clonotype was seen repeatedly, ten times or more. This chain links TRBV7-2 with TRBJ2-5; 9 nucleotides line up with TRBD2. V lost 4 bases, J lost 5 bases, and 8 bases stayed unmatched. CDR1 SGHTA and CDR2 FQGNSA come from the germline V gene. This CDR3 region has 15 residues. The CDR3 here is CASSSVAGAWETQYF. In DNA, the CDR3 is TGTGCCAGCAGCTCGGTAGCGGGAGCTTGGGAGACCCAGTACTTC.

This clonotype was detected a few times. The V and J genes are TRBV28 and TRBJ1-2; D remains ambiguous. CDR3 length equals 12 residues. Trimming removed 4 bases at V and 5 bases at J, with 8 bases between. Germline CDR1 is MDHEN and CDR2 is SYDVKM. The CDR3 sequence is CASSSTTYGYTF. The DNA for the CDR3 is TGTGCCAGCAGTTCGACAACATATGGCTACACCTTC.

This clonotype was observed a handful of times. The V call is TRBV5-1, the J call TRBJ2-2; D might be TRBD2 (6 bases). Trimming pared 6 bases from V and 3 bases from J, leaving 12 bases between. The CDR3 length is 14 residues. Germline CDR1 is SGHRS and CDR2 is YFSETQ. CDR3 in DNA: TGCGCCAGCAAGGAGGGAGTAGACACCGGGGAGCTGTTTTTT. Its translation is CASKEGVDTGELFF.